The rows below give T cell receptor beta chains drawn from one sample of a study of T cells and Merkel cell carcinoma outcomes. Produced via immunoSEQ multiplex PCR; TCRdb's table is partial and in-frame only. The repertoire holds approximately 500 clones, with approximately 90% as singletons. The sample consisted of tumor tissue from Merkel cell carcinoma. The receptor set was obtained from a human donor with Merkel cell carcinoma. CDR3s include the opening cysteine and the closing phenylalanine or tryptophan. The D gene is left open where the match is weak. Clone size is given for some rows only: seen once, a few or many times, or a class if the clone is expanded.

J	V	size	D	DNA	CDR3
TRBJ2-5	TRBV10-3	NA	NA	TGTGCCATCAGTGAGTCCCCCCGGTCCCAGTACTTC	CAISESPRSQYF
TRBJ2-7	TRBV18	NA	NA	TGTGCCAGCTCACCAAGTCCCTTTTACGAGCAGTACTTC	CASSPSPFYEQYF
TRBJ2-1	TRBV6-1	NA	NA	TGTGCCAGCAGTAAAGGGGGACTCGAAAATGAGCAGTTCTTC	CASSKGGLENEQFF
TRBJ1-1	TRBV7-2	once	NA	TGTGCCAGCAGCTCCGGACCCTTTTACGGGGGCACTGAAGCTTTCTTT	CASSSGPFYGGTEAFF
TRBJ2-1	TRBV4-3	NA	TRBD1	TGCGCCAGCAGCTCTCAGGGGGTGAGGCATGAGCAGTTCTTC	CASSSQGVRHEQFF
TRBJ2-7	TRBV5-1	few	TRBD1	TGCGCCAGCAGCTTGGCATCTCGAGACAGGGGAGGCGAGCAGTACTTC	CASSLASRDRGGEQYF
TRBJ1-1	TRBV29-1	NA	TRBD1	TGCAGCGCCGAACAGGGGGAAGCTTTCTTT	CSAEQGEAFF
TRBJ2-7	TRBV13	hyperexpanded	NA	TGTGCCAGCAGCTTCGGGCGGACCCAGGCGCAGTACTTC	CASSFGRTQAQYF
TRBJ1-2	TRBV7-9	NA	NA	TGTGCCAGCAGCTTGGTCCAATATGGCTACACCTTC	CASSLVQYGYTF
TRBJ1-1	TRBV19	NA	NA	TGTGCCAGTAGTATACGGCTGAACACTGAAGCTTTCTTT	CASSIRLNTEAFF
TRBJ2-7	TRBV19	NA	NA	TGTGCCAGTAGTATCTCGGAAGAGCAGTACTTC	CASSISEEQYF
TRBJ2-1	TRBV7-6	NA	TRBD2	TGTGCCAGCAGCTCCCCGGGATTAGCGGGGCACAATGAGCAGTTCTTC	CASSSPGLAGHNEQFF
TRBJ2-5	TRBV9	NA	NA	TGTGCCAGCAGCGTAGTTGCGGGTCGGGAGACCCAGTACTTC	CASSVVAGRETQYF
TRBJ2-1	TRBV25-1	NA	NA	TGTGCCAGCAGTGATTCAAGAACAGACTACAATGAGCAGTTCTTC	CASSDSRTDYNEQFF
TRBJ2-7	TRBV5-1	NA	TRBD1	TGCGCCAGCAGCTTGAGTGGACAGGACTACGAGCAGTACTTC	CASSLSGQDYEQYF
TRBJ2-3	TRBV29-1	NA	NA	TGCAGCGTTCAAAGGGGGGACAGCGCAGATACGCAGTATTTT	CSVQRGDSADTQYF
TRBJ2-3	TRBV29-1	NA	NA	TGCAGCGTTCGCCCTACGGGGGTTAGCACAGATACGCAGTATTTT	CSVRPTGVSTDTQYF
TRBJ2-5	TRBV7-6	NA	TRBD2	TGTGCCAGCAGCCTCCGACTAGCGGGAGGGCAAGAGACCCAGTACTTC	CASSLRLAGGQETQYF
TRBJ2-1	TRBV5-1	NA	NA	TGCGCCAGCAGCTTTCAGCTCGCCAATGAGCAGTTCTTC	CASSFQLANEQFF
TRBJ2-7	TRBV7-9	NA	NA	TGTGCCAGCAGCTTAGCGGGGACCTACTCCTACGAGCAGTACTTC	CASSLAGTYSYEQYF
TRBJ2-3	TRBV11-2	NA	TRBD1	TGTGCCAGCAGCCCCCTGGGGACAGGGGACCGAGATACGCAGTATTTT	CASSPLGTGDRDTQYF
TRBJ2-7	TRBV6-1	NA	NA	TGTGCCAGCAGGGTGGGCTACGAGCAGTACTTC	CASRVGYEQYF
TRBJ2-3	TRBV29-1	NA	NA	TGCAGCGTTCAAAGGGGGGGCAGCGCAGATACGCAGTATTTT	CSVQRGGSADTQYF
TRBJ2-3	TRBV5-1	NA	NA	TGCGCCAGCAGCTTGGAGCTGGGGACGGATACGCAGTATTTT	CASSLELGTDTQYF
TRBJ1-1	TRBV30	NA	TRBD1	TGTGCCTGGAGTCCCCGGGACAGCACTGAAGCTTTCTTT	CAWSPRDSTEAFF
TRBJ2-1	TRBV5-6	once	TRBD1	TGTGCCAGCAGCTTGGCCCAACCCCTGGACAGGGTCAATGAGCAGTTCTTC	CASSLAQPLDRVNEQFF
TRBJ2-7	TRBV7-8	NA	NA	TGTGCCAGCAGATCCCGGGCCACTCAATACGAGCAGTACTTC	CASRSRATQYEQYF
TRBJ2-7	TRBV6-5	NA	NA	TGTGCCAGCAGCAAACCCGCGACGGGATCCTACGAGCAGTACTTC	CASSKPATGSYEQYF
TRBJ2-6	TRBV5-1	NA	NA	TGCGCCAGCAGCTTGGTTGGGGCTGGGGCCAACGTCCTGACTTTC	CASSLVGAGANVLTF
TRBJ2-5	TRBV6-5	NA	NA	TGTGCCAGCAGTTACAACGCAGGATCGAGGGAGACCCAGTACTTC	CASSYNAGSRETQYF
TRBJ1-2	TRBV5-1	NA	NA	TGCGCCAGCAGCACTTCTGGGGGGCAGGGCAACTATGGCTACACCTTC	CASSTSGGQGNYGYTF
TRBJ2-2	TRBV10-1	NA	NA	TGCGCCAGCAGTTCAGGGAACACCGGGGAGCTGTTTTTT	CASSSGNTGELFF
TRBJ2-3	TRBV19	once	TRBD2	TGTGCCAGTAGTCTAGGGACTAGCTTCGCAGATACGCAGTATTTT	CASSLGTSFADTQYF
TRBJ2-3	TRBV6-6	NA	NA	TGTGCCAGCAGTTACTCGGCCCCTGGGACGCAGTATTTT	CASSYSAPGTQYF
TRBJ2-3	TRBV27	NA	TRBD1	TGTGCCAGCAGTACCGGGACAGTCAATCAGCCCCAGTATTTT	CASSTGTVNQPQYF
TRBJ1-2	TRBV9	once	TRBD1	TGTGCCAGCAGCGACGGACAGGGGGAGGGCTACACCTTC	CASSDGQGEGYTF
TRBJ2-2	TRBV9	NA	TRBD1	TGTGCCAGCAGCGCACAGGGGACCGGGGAGCTGTTTTTT	CASSAQGTGELFF
TRBJ1-1	TRBV19	NA	TRBD1	TGTGCCAGCGTCGGGACAGTTTCCTCGGGAGCTTTCTTT	CASVGTVSSGAFF
TRBJ1-1	TRBV7-2	NA	TRBD1	TGTGCCAGCAGCTTACAGGGGGCAAGGAACACTGAAGCTTTCTTT	CASSLQGARNTEAFF
TRBJ2-1	TRBV18	few	TRBD2	TGTGCCAGCTCACCACCGCTCTCTAGCGGGGTCAATGAGCAGTTCTTC	CASSPPLSSGVNEQFF
TRBJ2-7	TRBV19	NA	NA	TGTGCCAGTAGCCGGAAGGGGGTCGGTTACGAGCAGTACTTC	CASSRKGVGYEQYF
TRBJ2-5	TRBV15	NA	NA	TGTGCCACCGGGCGCGGGATTCAAGAGACCCAGTACTTC	CATGRGIQETQYF
TRBJ2-5	TRBV14	NA	TRBD2	TGTGCCAGCAGCCTGGGACTAGCGAAGACCCAGTACTTC	CASSLGLAKTQYF
TRBJ2-7	TRBV27	NA	TRBD1	TGTGCCAGCAACAAGGGGGCCCGGGGCCTCTACGAGCAGTACTTC	CASNKGARGLYEQYF
TRBJ1-1	TRBV6-4	NA	NA	TGTGCCAGCACCCCCCGGTCCTCAAGGGGGAACACTGAAGCTTTCTTT	CASTPRSSRGNTEAFF
TRBJ2-2	TRBV5-1	NA	NA	TGCGCCAGCAGCCCCCTATCGTCGGAGGCCGGGGAGCTGTTTTTT	CASSPLSSEAGELFF
TRBJ1-1	TRBV5-1	NA	NA	TGCGCCAGCACCACGGGGGCCACTGAAGCTTTCTTT	CASTTGATEAFF
TRBJ2-7	TRBV6-5	NA	TRBD1	TGTGCCAGCAGCCGATCCGGGACAGGCGACTACGAGCAGTACTTC	CASSRSGTGDYEQYF
TRBJ2-2	TRBV7-2	NA	TRBD2	TGTGCTAGCAGCTTAGCTTCCCCGGGACTAGCGGGAGGAGGGAGCGGGGAGCTGTTTTTT	CASSLASPGLAGGGSGELFF
TRBJ2-7	TRBV5-6	NA	NA	TGTGCCAGCAGCATACAGGGAAGCGAGCAGTACTTC	CASSIQGSEQYF